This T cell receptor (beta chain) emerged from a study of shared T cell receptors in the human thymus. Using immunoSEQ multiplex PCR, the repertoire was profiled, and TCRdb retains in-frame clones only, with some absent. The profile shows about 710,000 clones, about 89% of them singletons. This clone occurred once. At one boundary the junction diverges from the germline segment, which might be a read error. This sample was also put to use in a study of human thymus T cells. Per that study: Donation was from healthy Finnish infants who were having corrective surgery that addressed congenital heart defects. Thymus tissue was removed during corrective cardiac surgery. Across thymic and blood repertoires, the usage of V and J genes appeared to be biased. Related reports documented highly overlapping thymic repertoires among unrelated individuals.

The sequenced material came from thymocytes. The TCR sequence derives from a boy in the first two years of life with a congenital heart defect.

The CDR3 is CASSLDWDSHF. CDR3 in DNA: TGTGCCAGCAGCTTAGATTGGGACAGTCACTTC. The chain uses TRBV11-2 and TRBJ2-7; TRBD1 agrees at 7 bases. The germline V gene encodes CDR1 SGHAT and CDR2 FQNNGV. The CDR3 totals 11 residues.